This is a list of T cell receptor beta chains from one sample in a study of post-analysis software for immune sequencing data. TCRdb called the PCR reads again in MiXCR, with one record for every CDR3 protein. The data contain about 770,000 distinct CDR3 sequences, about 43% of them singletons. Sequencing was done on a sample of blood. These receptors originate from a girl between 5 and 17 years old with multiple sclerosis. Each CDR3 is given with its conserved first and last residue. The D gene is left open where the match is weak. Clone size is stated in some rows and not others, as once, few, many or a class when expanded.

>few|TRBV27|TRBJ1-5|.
CASSLGAGPNQPQHF
TGTGCCAGCAGTTTAGGAGCAGGCCCCAATCAGCCCCAGCATTTT
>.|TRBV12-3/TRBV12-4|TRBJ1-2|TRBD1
CASSLGDSDYGYTF
TGTGCCAGCAGTTTAGGGGACAGTGACTATGGCTACACCTTC
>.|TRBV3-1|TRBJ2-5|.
CASSPTLPGSGETQYF
TGTGCCAGCAGCCCAACTCTACCCGGGAGCGGTGAGACCCAGTACTTC
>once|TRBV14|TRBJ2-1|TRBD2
CASSQLLAGGRIEQFF
TGTGCCAGCAGCCAACTCCTAGCGGGAGGGCGGATTGAGCAGTTCTTC
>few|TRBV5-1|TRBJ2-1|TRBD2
CASSLVAGEVNEQFF
TGCGCCAGCAGCTTGGTAGCGGGAGAGGTCAATGAGCAGTTCTTC
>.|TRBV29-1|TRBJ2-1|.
CSVDVSLLPESSYNEQFF
TGCAGCGTTGATGTTTCTCTACTACCCGAGAGCTCCTACAATGAGCAGTTCTTC
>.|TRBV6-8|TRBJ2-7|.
CASSSRRRGYEQYF
TGTGCCAGCAGTTCCCGTCGAAGGGGCTACGAGCAGTACTTC
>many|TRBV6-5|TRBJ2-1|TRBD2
CASSVGLADNEQFF
TGTGCCAGCAGTGTCGGACTAGCGGACAATGAGCAGTTCTTC
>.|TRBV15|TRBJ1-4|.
CATSRWGDGGADEKLFF
TGTGCCACCAGCAGGTGGGGAGATGGGGGCGCGGATGAAAAACTGTTTTTT
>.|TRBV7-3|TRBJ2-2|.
CASSARAFPNTGELFF
TGTGCCAGCAGCGCGAGGGCTTTTCCGAACACCGGGGAGCTGTTTTTT
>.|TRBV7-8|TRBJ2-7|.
CASSLRLSSYEQYF
TGTGCCAGCAGCCTGCGTCTGAGCTCCTACGAGCAGTACTTC
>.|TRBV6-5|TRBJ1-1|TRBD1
CASSYVSGGVTEAFF
TGTGCCAGCAGTTACGTATCAGGGGGAGTCACTGAAGCTTTCTTC
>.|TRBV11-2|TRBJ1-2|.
CASSADGSYGYTF
TGTGCCAGCAGCGCCGACGGCAGCTATGGCTACACCTTC
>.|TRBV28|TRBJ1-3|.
CASTPGRYGNTIYF
TGTGCCAGCACCCCTGGCCGCTATGGAAACACCATATATTTT
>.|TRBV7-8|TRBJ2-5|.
CASSGRRVQETQYF
TGTGCCAGCAGCGGTAGACGGGTCCAAGAGACCCAGTACTTC
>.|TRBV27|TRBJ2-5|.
CASSHDIERETQYF
TGTGCCAGCAGCCACGATATAGAGCGAGAGACCCAGTACTTC
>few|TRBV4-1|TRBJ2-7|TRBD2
CASSQEFPGTSGSYEQYF
TGCGCCAGCAGCCAAGAGTTTCCAGGGACTAGCGGGAGCTACGAGCAGTACTTC
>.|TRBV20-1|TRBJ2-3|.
CSARRPRGSGEGTDTQYF
TGCAGTGCTAGAAGGCCTAGGGGGTCGGGAGAAGGCACAGATACGCAGTATTTT
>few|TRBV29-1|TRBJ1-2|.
CSVEAGGGGYTF
TGCAGCGTTGAAGCGGGGGGCGGCGGCTACACCTTC
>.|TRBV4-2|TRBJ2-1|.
CASSQDPGAPGEQFF
TGTGCCAGCAGCCAAGATCCGGGAGCCCCCGGCGAGCAGTTCTTC
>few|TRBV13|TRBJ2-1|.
CASRRGESYNEQFF
TGTGCCAGTCGGCGAGGGGAGTCCTACAATGAGCAGTTCTTC
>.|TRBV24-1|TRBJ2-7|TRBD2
CATSAPRGGSYEQYF
TGTGCCACCAGTGCCCCCCGGGGGGGCTCCTACGAGCAGTACTTC
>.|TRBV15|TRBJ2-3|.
CATSRDGGVSTDTQYF
TGTGCCACCAGCAGAGACGGCGGGGTTAGCACAGATACGCAGTATTTT
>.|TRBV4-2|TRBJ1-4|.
CASSQAGEKLFF
TGTGCCAGCAGCCAAGCTGGGGAAAAACTGTTTTTT
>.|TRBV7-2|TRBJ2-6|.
CASSPKGDSGANVLTF
TGTGCCAGCAGCCCCAAGGGTGACTCTGGGGCCAACGTCCTGACTTTC
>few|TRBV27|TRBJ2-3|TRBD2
CASTVLAGMNRTDTQYF
TGTGCCAGCACCGTCCTAGCGGGAATGAATCGAACAGATACGCAGTATTTT
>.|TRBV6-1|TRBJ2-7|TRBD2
CASMREGRSSYEQYF
TGTGCCAGCATGCGGGAGGGAAGGAGCTCCTACGAGCAGTACTTC
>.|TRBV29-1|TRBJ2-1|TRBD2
CSVDQGLTSGIYNEQFF
TGCAGCGTTGACCAGGGCTTGACTAGCGGGATTTATAATGAGCAGTTCTTC
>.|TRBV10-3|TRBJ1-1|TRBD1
CAISVRGQGNTEAFF
TGTGCCATCAGTGTAAGAGGACAGGGGAACACTGAAGCTTTCTTT
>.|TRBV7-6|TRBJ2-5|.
CASSAAGSQETQYF
TGTGCCAGCAGCGCGGCCGGTTCCCAAGAGACCCAGTACTTC
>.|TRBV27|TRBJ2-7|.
CASSLHSAYEQYF
TGTGCCAGCAGTTTGCACAGCGCCTACGAGCAGTACTTC
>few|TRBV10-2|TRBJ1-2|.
CASRGAGDYGYTF
TGCGCCAGCAGGGGGGCAGGTGACTATGGCTACACCTTC
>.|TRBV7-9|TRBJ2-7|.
CASSLAGDPYEQYF
TGTGCCAGCAGCTTAGCTGGGGATCCCTACGAGCAGTACTTC
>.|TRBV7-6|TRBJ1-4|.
CASSLPYEKLFF
TGTGCCAGCAGCTTACCTTATGAAAAACTGTTTTTT
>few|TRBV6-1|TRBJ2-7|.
CASSPGQRRETQYF
TGTGCCAGCAGTCCGGGACAACGAAGAGAAACCCAGTACTTC
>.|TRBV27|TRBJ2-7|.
CASGLFGGRSYEQYF
TGTGCCAGCGGTTTATTCGGGGGCCGCTCCTACGAGCAGTACTTC
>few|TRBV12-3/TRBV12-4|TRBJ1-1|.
CASSPAGRGRNTEAFF
TGTGCCAGCAGTCCCGCGGGTCGGGGGAGGAACACTGAAGCTTTCTTT
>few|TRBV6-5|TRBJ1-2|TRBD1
CASSWKQGVLGYTF
TGTGCCAGCAGCTGGAAACAGGGGGTGTTAGGCTACACCTTC
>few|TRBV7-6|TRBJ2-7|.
CASSPFMGGEQYF
TGTGCCAGCAGCCCATTTATGGGAGGCGAGCAGTACTTC
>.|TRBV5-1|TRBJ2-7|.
CASSLAGAPTQYF
TGCGCCAGCAGCTTGGCCGGGGCACCCACGCAGTACTTC
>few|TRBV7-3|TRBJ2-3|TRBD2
CASSPGTSSPTDTQYF
TGTGCCAGCAGTCCCGGGACTAGTTCCCCCACAGATACGCAGTATTTT
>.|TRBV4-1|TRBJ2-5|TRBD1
CASSQEDRDQETQYF
TGCGCCAGCAGCCAAGAGGACAGGGACCAAGAGACCCAGTACTTC
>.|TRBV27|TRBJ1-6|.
CASSFGFVGSFLHF
TGTGCCAGCAGTTTTGGTTTTGTTGGATCCTTCCTCCACTTT
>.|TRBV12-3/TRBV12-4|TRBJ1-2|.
CASSPTSYGYTF
TGTGCCAGCAGCCCGACATCCTATGGCTACACCTTC
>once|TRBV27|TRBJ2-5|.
CASSLRGHVVQETQYF
TGTGCCAGCAGTTTAAGGGGTCATGTAGTACAAGAGACCCAGTACTTC
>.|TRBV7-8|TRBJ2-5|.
CASMAGSTETQYF
TGTGCCAGCATGGCGGGCTCTACAGAGACCCAGTACTTC
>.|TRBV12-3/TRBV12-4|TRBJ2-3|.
CASRTSDTQYF
TGTGCCAGCCGTACTTCAGATACGCAGTATTTT
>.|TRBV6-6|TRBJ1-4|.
CASSYRQEKLFF
TGTGCCAGCAGTTACCGACAGGAAAAACTGTTTTTT
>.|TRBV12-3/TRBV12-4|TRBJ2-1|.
CASSLGRVYNEQFF
TGTGCCAGCAGTTTAGGGCGGGTCTACAATGAGCAGTTCTTC
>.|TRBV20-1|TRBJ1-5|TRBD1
CSARDRGGTGDQPQHF
TGCAGTGCTAGAGATCGGGGGGGGACAGGGGATCAGCCCCAGCATTTT
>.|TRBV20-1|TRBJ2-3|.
CSATGLSEDIGQYF
TGCAGTGCTACGGGACTGTCGGAGGATATAGGGCAGTATTTT
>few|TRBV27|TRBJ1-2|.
CASSPGLINYGYTF
TGTGCCAGCAGTCCCGGGCTGATAAACTATGGCTACACCTTC
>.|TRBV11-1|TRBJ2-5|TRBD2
CASSLAPWEGVAEETQYF
TGTGCCAGCAGCTTAGCGCCATGGGAGGGAGTCGCGGAAGAGACCCAGTACTTC